This T cell receptor (beta chain) was recovered during a study of radiation and T cells in renal cell carcinoma. General study results and limits: Top tumor clonotypes rose in blood 2 weeks post-radiation, then contracted.

Time point here: blood 4 weeks post-SBRT, at nephrectomy. The treatment: 15 Gy SBRT to primary tumor, nephrectomy 4 weeks later. Nephrectomy followed 15 Gy stereotactic body radiation by 4 weeks. Blood was sampled at baseline, 2 weeks and 4 weeks after SBRT. The tumor was a clear cell renal cell carcinoma. Measured with immunoSEQ multiplex PCR; TCRdb has only the in-frame clones, and not every one. The sample shows approximately 150,000 clones, approximately 86% of them seen only once. The CDR3 totals 12 residues. The V gene's germline CDR1 is SEHNR and CDR2 FQNEAQ (reference sequence). With 3 bases removed from V and 6 bases from J, the gap between germline ends came to 8 bases. This clone was observed a few times. Its antigen is unidentified.

V is TRBV7-9 and J is TRBJ1-1; D ambiguous. The receptor was isolated from a woman aged 45-65 years with renal cell carcinoma. The specimen comprised blood, sampled from a patient whose treatment included radiotherapy and nephrectomy. In DNA, the CDR3 is TGTGCCAGCAGCTTCGAGATGGCTGAAGCTTTCTTT. This gives the protein CASSFEMAEAFF.